These T cell receptor beta chains were read from a single sample in a study of cytomegalovirus exposure and HLA in healthy donors. The data were produced by immunoSEQ multiplex PCR, yet TCRdb's version contains in-frame clones alone and is incomplete. This table has more than 95,000 clones, 80% appearing once. The sequenced sample consisted of PBMCs. All receptors derive from a female donor in good health and CMV-seronegative. Both conserved end residues are part of each CDR3. D genes are given only for firm matches. Rows give clone size only sometimes, using once, few, many, or a class for an expanded clone.

CDR3: CASSLRGKGTGRVYEQYF; DNA: TGTGCCAGCAGTTTACGCGGGAAAGGGACAGGGCGTGTCTACGAGCAGTACTTC; size: -; D: TRBD1; J: TRBJ2-7; length: 18; V: TRBV28
CDR3: CASSRTGGRTDTQYF; DNA: TGTGCCAGCAGTCGGACAGGGGGTCGGACAGATACGCAGTATTTT; size: few; D: TRBD1; J: TRBJ2-3; length: 15; V: TRBV25-1
CDR3: CATSRVQGGNEKLFF; DNA: TGTGCCACCAGCAGAGTACAGGGAGGGAATGAAAAACTGTTTTTT; size: -; D: -; J: TRBJ1-4; length: 15; V: TRBV15
CDR3: CASSYVTSGHNEQFF; DNA: TGTGCCAGCAGTTACGTGACTAGCGGACACAATGAGCAGTTCTTC; size: once; D: TRBD2; J: TRBJ2-1; length: 15; V: TRBV6-5
CDR3: CASSDRRGAFYEQYF; DNA: TGCGCCAGCAGTGACAGGCGGGGGGCCTTCTACGAGCAGTACTTC; size: -; D: TRBD2; J: TRBJ2-7; length: 15; V: TRBV10-2
CDR3: CASSLGHRVANTGELFF; DNA: TGTGCCAGCAGCTTGGGGCACAGGGTGGCGAACACCGGGGAGCTGTTTTTT; size: once; D: -; J: TRBJ2-2; length: 17; V: TRBV5-6
CDR3: CSARAPRGLFF; DNA: TGCAGTGCTAGAGCTCCTAGGGGACTGTTTTTT; size: -; D: -; J: TRBJ1-4; length: 11; V: TRBV20-1
CDR3: CASRIDRGNTEAFF; DNA: TGTGCCAGCAGGATCGACAGGGGGAACACTGAAGCTTTCTTT; size: once; D: TRBD1; J: TRBJ1-1; length: 14; V: TRBV6-5
CDR3: CASRPGQSSGNTIYF; DNA: TGTGCCAGCAGGCCGGGACAGAGCTCTGGAAACACCATATATTTT; size: once; D: TRBD1; J: TRBJ1-3; length: 15; V: TRBV6-5
CDR3: CASSLTTFSGNEQFF; DNA: TGCGCCAGCAGCTTGACTACCTTTTCGGGCAATGAGCAGTTCTTC; size: -; D: -; J: TRBJ2-1; length: 15; V: TRBV5-1
CDR3: CASSQVGTGGGNSQYF; DNA: TGCGCCAGCAGCCAAGTGGGAACAGGGGGCGGGAACAGTCAGTACTTC; size: -; D: TRBD1; J: TRBJ2-4; length: 16; V: TRBV4-1
CDR3: CASTGLAGLDTQYF; DNA: TGCGCCAGCACGGGACTAGCGGGACTAGATACGCAGTATTTT; size: -; D: TRBD2; J: TRBJ2-3; length: 14; V: TRBV5-1
CDR3: CASSSIDSGTVFGQYF; DNA: TGTGCCAGCAGCTCGATCGACTCCGGGACAGTCTTTGGGCAGTACTTC; size: -; D: TRBD1; J: TRBJ2-7; length: 16; V: TRBV7-9
CDR3: CASSLGGTSGNDEQFF; DNA: TGCGCCAGCAGCTTGGGCGGGACTAGCGGGAATGATGAGCAGTTCTTC; size: -; D: TRBD2; J: TRBJ2-1; length: 16; V: TRBV5-1
CDR3: CASSPPRQAYQPQHF; DNA: TGTGCCAGCAGTCCCCCCCGACAGGCCTATCAGCCCCAGCATTTT; size: -; D: -; J: TRBJ1-5; length: 15; V: TRBV28
CDR3: CASSRTDSEAYEQYF; DNA: TGCGCCAGCAGTCGAACGGACAGTGAGGCCTACGAGCAGTACTTC; size: -; D: -; J: TRBJ2-7; length: 15; V: TRBV5-1
CDR3: CASSLGAGGTYEQYF; DNA: TGTGCCAGCAGCCTTGGGGCCGGGGGGACCTACGAGCAGTACTTC; size: -; D: TRBD2; J: TRBJ2-7; length: 15; V: TRBV5-6
CDR3: CASSPVWASGANVLTF; DNA: TGTGCCAGTAGTCCAGTTTGGGCCTCTGGGGCCAACGTCCTGACTTTC; size: -; D: -; J: TRBJ2-6; length: 16; V: TRBV19
CDR3: CASSYHLRETQYF; DNA: TGTGCCAGCAGCTATCATCTACGGGAGACCCAGTACTTC; size: -; D: -; J: TRBJ2-5; length: 13; V: TRBV7-2
CDR3: CASQQGVLHNSPLHF; DNA: TGTGCCAGCCAACAGGGGGTCTTGCATAATTCACCCCTCCACTTT; size: -; D: TRBD1; J: TRBJ1-6; length: 15; V: TRBV6-5
CDR3: CASSRTGDPYEQYF; DNA: TGTGCCAGCAGTCGGACAGGGGACCCCTACGAGCAGTACTTC; size: -; D: TRBD1; J: TRBJ2-7; length: 14; V: TRBV7-2
CDR3: CASSTIPGLAGGRYNEQFF; DNA: TGTGCCAGCAGCACAATTCCGGGACTAGCGGGAGGCCGCTACAATGAGCAGTTCTTC; size: -; D: TRBD2; J: TRBJ2-1; length: 19; V: TRBV7-9
CDR3: CASSLGLARMDEQYF; DNA: TGCGCCAGCAGCTTAGGACTAGCCAGGATGGACGAGCAGTACTTC; size: -; D: TRBD2; J: TRBJ2-7; length: 15; V: TRBV5-1
CDR3: CASSAFYGTQYF; DNA: TGTGCCAGCAGTGCCTTTTACGGGACCCAGTACTTC; size: once; D: -; J: TRBJ2-5; length: 12; V: TRBV28
CDR3: CASSQGLGSYEQYF; DNA: TGCGCCAGCAGCCAAGGGCTAGGTTCCTACGAGCAGTACTTC; size: -; D: -; J: TRBJ2-7; length: 14; V: TRBV4-1
CDR3: CASSLHSYEQYF; DNA: TGTGCCAGCAGCCTTCACTCCTACGAGCAGTACTTC; size: -; D: -; J: TRBJ2-7; length: 12; V: TRBV11-2
CDR3: CASITGGYEQYF; DNA: TGTGCCAGCATTACAGGGGGTTACGAGCAGTACTTC; size: few; D: TRBD1; J: TRBJ2-7; length: 12; V: TRBV2
CDR3: CASSPSSTDTQYF; DNA: TGTGCCAGCAGCCCCTCTAGCACAGATACGCAGTATTTT; size: once; D: -; J: TRBJ2-3; length: 13; V: TRBV2
CDR3: CASSYRSGSTDTQYF; DNA: TGTGCCAGCAGTTACCGAAGCGGGAGCACAGATACGCAGTATTTT; size: -; D: -; J: TRBJ2-3; length: 15; V: TRBV6-5
CDR3: CASSSGLAGGGRETQYF; DNA: TGCGCCAGCAGCTCGGGACTAGCGGGAGGAGGAAGGGAGACCCAGTACTTC; size: -; D: TRBD2; J: TRBJ2-5; length: 17; V: TRBV5-1
CDR3: CASSLEIGKRGPNEQFF; DNA: TGTGCCAGCAGCTTGGAAATAGGAAAGAGAGGCCCCAATGAGCAGTTCTTC; size: -; D: -; J: TRBJ2-1; length: 17; V: TRBV5-6
CDR3: CASSPDRGMGYTF; DNA: TGTGCCAGCTCACCGGACAGGGGGATGGGCTACACCTTC; size: -; D: TRBD1; J: TRBJ1-2; length: 13; V: TRBV18
CDR3: CASSVGNRGRGYTF; DNA: TGTGCCAGCAGCGTAGGAAACAGGGGACGCGGCTACACCTTC; size: -; D: TRBD1; J: TRBJ1-2; length: 14; V: TRBV9
CDR3: CASSVATLISSTDTQYF; DNA: TGTGCCAGCAGCGTAGCTACCCTAATCTCTAGCACAGATACGCAGTATTTT; size: few; D: -; J: TRBJ2-3; length: 17; V: TRBV9
CDR3: CASSYYQNTGQGSYEQYF; DNA: TGCGCCAGCAGTTACTACCAAAACACGGGACAGGGCTCCTACGAGCAGTACTTC; size: few; D: TRBD1; J: TRBJ2-7; length: 18; V: TRBV5-1
CDR3: CASSIRQGPYSGANVLTF; DNA: TGTGCCAGTAGTATTCGGCAGGGGCCTTACTCTGGGGCCAACGTCCTGACTTTC; size: -; D: -; J: TRBJ2-6; length: 18; V: TRBV19
CDR3: CASSVSGTNYGYTF; DNA: TGTGCCAGCAGCGTATCAGGGACTAACTATGGCTACACCTTC; size: -; D: -; J: TRBJ1-2; length: 14; V: TRBV9
CDR3: CASSEALTSGRVTQYF; DNA: TGTGCCAGTAGTGAAGCTCTGACTAGCGGGAGGGTGACCCAGTACTTC; size: -; D: TRBD2; J: TRBJ2-5; length: 16; V: TRBV6-1
CDR3: CAGRQGNTEAFF; DNA: TGTGCCGGGCGACAGGGGAACACTGAAGCTTTCTTT; size: -; D: TRBD1; J: TRBJ1-1; length: 12; V: TRBV6-1
CDR3: CASSLRLAGDSTDTQYF; DNA: TGTGCCAGCAGCTTAAGGCTAGCGGGGGATAGCACAGATACGCAGTATTTT; size: -; D: TRBD2; J: TRBJ2-3; length: 17; V: TRBV11-2
CDR3: CATRQVGGSTDTQYF; DNA: TGTGCCACCCGACAGGTTGGCGGTAGCACAGATACGCAGTATTTT; size: -; D: -; J: TRBJ2-3; length: 15; V: TRBV6-5
CDR3: CASSELTGNTGELFF; DNA: TGCGCCAGCAGTGAGTTGACAGGGAACACCGGGGAGCTGTTTTTT; size: once; D: -; J: TRBJ2-2; length: 15; V: TRBV10-2
CDR3: CASSQGELGTRYQPQHF; DNA: TGCGCCAGCAGCCAAGGGGAGCTCGGGACACGATATCAGCCCCAGCATTTT; size: -; D: -; J: TRBJ1-5; length: 17; V: TRBV4-1
CDR3: CASSAGLDYGYTF; DNA: TGCGCCAGCAGTGCAGGGCTGGACTATGGCTACACCTTC; size: -; D: -; J: TRBJ1-2; length: 13; V: TRBV10-1
CDR3: CASSLTLAGEGNEQFF; DNA: TGCGCCAGCAGCTTGACCCTAGCGGGAGAGGGCAATGAGCAGTTCTTC; size: -; D: TRBD2; J: TRBJ2-1; length: 16; V: TRBV5-1